These 17 T cell receptor beta chains share one sample of origin, sequenced in a study of blood T cell repertoires in COVID-19. Measured with immunoSEQ multiplex PCR; TCRdb has only the in-frame clones, and not every one. The sample yields a few hundred thousand clones, 82% seen once. Sample: peripheral blood. The receptor set was obtained from a woman aged 18-35 years with acute or convalescent COVID-19.

The chain links TRBV9 to TRBJ1-3; 8 nucleotides agree with TRBD1. The germline V gene encodes CDR1 SGDLS and CDR2 YYNGEE. The CDR3 totals 17 residues. With V trimmed by 1 base and J by 1 base, 7 bases remained unmatched. This chain's CDR3 is CASSVLGRGLSGNTIYF. The CDR3 DNA sequence: TGTGCCAGCAGCGTACTGGGCAGGGGGCTGTCTGGAAACACCATATATTTT.

The chain uses TRBV7-8 and TRBJ2-7; 13 bases fit TRBD2. After removal of 5 bases from V and 2 bases from J, the junction contained 9 bases not matched to a gene. Germline V gives CDR1 SGHVS, CDR2 FQNEAQ. The CDR3 sequence is 17 residues long. The CDR3 DNA follows: TGTGCCAGCAGCACTCGGACTAGCGGGAGAGATCCCTACGAGCAGTACTTC. Its protein is CASSTRTSGRDPYEQYF. Complete variable domain (other parts from reference TRBV7-8 and TRBJ2-7): GAGVSQSPRYKVAKRGQDVALRCDPISGHVSLFWYQQALGQGPEFLTYFQNEAQLDKSGLPSDRFFAERPEGSVSTLKIQRTQQEDSAVYLCASSTRTSGRDPYEQYFGPGTRLTVT.

This clone has only one observation. J is TRBJ2-7 and V is TRBV7-2; no clear D gene. This CDR3 contains 13 residues. The germline V gene encodes CDR1 SGHTA and CDR2 FQGNSA. Trimming removed 4 bases at V and 1 base at J, with 8 bases between. The CDR3 loop reads CASSSVLSYEQYF. CDR3 coding DNA: TGTGCCAGCAGCTCGGTATTGTCCTACGAGCAGTACTTC.

This clone was counted only a few times. The rearrangement joins TRBV14 to TRBJ2-7; a possible D gene is TRBD2 (5 bases). Germline V gene data show CDR1 as SGHDN and CDR2 as FVKESK. V was shortened by 0 bases and J by 1 base, with 13 bases between the two germline ends. The CDR3 is 16 residues long. CDR3 in DNA: TGTGCCAGCAGCCAAGAAGGGAGATCTCGATCCTACGAGCAGTACTTC. Protein sequence: CASSQEGRSRSYEQYF.

This sequence joins TRBV2 and TRBJ1-1; no clear D gene. Deletions cut 6 bases from V and 11 bases from J, with 13 bases between. This CDR3 spans 11 amino acids. Germline-derived CDR1 and CDR2 are SNHLY and FYNNEI. The CDR3 loop reads CASRLSREAFF. CDR3 coding DNA: TGTGCCAGCAGGTTATCCCGGGAGGCTTTCTTT.

CDR3 nucleotide sequence: TGTGCCAGCAGCTTAAGCTGGACTGAAGCTTTCTTT. Protein: CASSLSWTEAFF. V is TRBV7-2 and J is TRBJ1-1; D is ambiguous. In germline, CDR1 is SGHTA, CDR2 FQGNSA. The CDR3 is 12 residues long. The ends were cut back, 2 bases at V and 5 bases at J, with 6 bases in the middle.

The V gene is TRBV10-3, the J gene TRBJ1-1; possible D gene TRBD1, 5 bases. V lost 6 bases and J 1 base, leaving 6 bases between the germline ends. This CDR3 is built from 12 residues. Germline V gene lookup returns CDR1 ENHRY and CDR2 SYGVKD. DNA of the CDR3: TGTGCCATCAGGGGGGGGAACACTGAAGCTTTCTTT. This encodes CAIRGGNTEAFF.

This clone was observed a single time. V is TRBV7-2 and J is TRBJ2-7; TRBD2 aligns across 9 bases. V lost 4 bases and J lost 2; bases outside the gene matches: 18. The CDR3 covers 19 residues. Germline values: CDR1 SGHTA, CDR2 FQGNSA. The CDR3 loop is CASSSQATRGRAGAYEQYF. The DNA of the CDR3 is TGTGCCAGCAGCTCCCAAGCTACTCGCGGGAGGGCCGGAGCCTACGAGCAGTACTTC.

This clone appeared a few times. This chain joins TRBV7-2 and TRBJ1-4; D not resolved. This CDR3 comprises 16 residues. Germline CDR1 is SGHTA and CDR2 is FQGNSA. Trimming took off 1 base at V and 4 bases at J, with 13 bases between the two ends. CDR3: CASSLDPPGINEKLFF. The CDR3 nucleotides read TGTGCCAGCAGCTTAGATCCGCCAGGAATTAATGAAAAACTGTTTTTT.

The chain recombines TRBV6-6 with TRBJ2-1; no definite D call. CDR1 MNHNY and CDR2 SVGAGI come from the germline V gene (reference sequence). Trimming removed 0 bases from V and 3 bases from J, with 12 bases in between. This CDR3 has 16 amino acids. The CDR3 protein is CASSYSVAEDYNEQFF. In DNA form, the CDR3 reads TGTGCCAGCAGTTACTCGGTAGCTGAGGACTACAATGAGCAGTTCTTC.

The chain recombines TRBV28 with TRBJ1-1, with 11 bases fitting TRBD1. Germline lookup yields CDR1 MDHEN and CDR2 SYDVKM. The CDR3 contains 14 residues. Losses at the gene ends were 6 bases for V and 3 bases for J; bases not matched to a gene: 3. CDR3 sequence (DNA): TGTGCCAGCAGAAGGGGACAGGGGGACACTGAAGCTTTCTTT. It encodes CASRRGQGDTEAFF.

The rearrangement links TRBV30 to TRBJ1-4, with 8 bases identical to TRBD1. V shed 1 base, J shed 5 bases, and the junction held 12 bases outside the gene matches. CDR1 is GTSNPN and CDR2 is SVGIG in the germline V gene (reference sequence). The CDR3 totals 17 residues. The CDR3, as DNA: TGTGCCTGGAGTGACCCCCGACGGACAGGGATAAATGAAAAACTGTTTTTT. Protein sequence: CAWSDPRRTGINEKLFF.

This clone has only a few counts. The J gene is TRBJ2-5, the V gene TRBV5-4; TRBD2 aligns across 8 bases. Germline CDR1 and CDR2: SGHNT and YYREEE (reference sequence). This CDR3 spans 16 amino acids. V was clipped by 2 bases and J by 5 bases; unmatched bases: 11. The CDR3 coding sequence is TGTGCCAGCAGCTTAGTCGGAGCGGGAGAGGGGGAGACCCAGTACTTC. This sequence encodes CASSLVGAGEGETQYF.

The chain is built from TRBV29-1 and TRBJ2-3; TRBD2 is a possible D gene (5 bases). This CDR3 comprises 15 residues. V was trimmed by 6 bases and J by 1 base, leaving 17 bases between them. Germline CDR1 SQVTM, CDR2 ANQGSEA. CDR3 nucleotides: TGCAGCGTCGTCTTACTAGTTGCGGGCACAGATACGCAGTATTTT. Its translation is CSVVLLVAGTDTQYF.

CDR3 sequence (DNA): TGTGCCAGCAGTTCCACCCCCATGCAGGCGAATGATTCACCCCTCCACTTT. This translates into CASSSTPMQANDSPLHF. The V and J genes are TRBV27 and TRBJ1-6; unclear D gene. V was shortened by 4 bases and J by 8 bases, with 21 bases between the two germline ends. CDR3 length equals 17 residues. Germline lookup yields CDR1 MNHEY and CDR2 SMNVEV (reference sequence).

J is TRBJ2-2 and V is TRBV12-5; 9 nucleotides match TRBD2. Germline assignment: CDR1 LGHNT and CDR2 FRNRAP. The CDR3 sequence is 18 residues long. With 0 bases clipped from V and 4 bases from J, the junction kept 9 bases outside the gene matches. DNA of the CDR3: TGTGCTAGTGGTTTGGTCCAGATAGCGGGAGTAAGCACCGGGGAGCTGTTTTTT. Translation gives CASGLVQIAGVSTGELFF.

J is TRBJ2-6 and V is TRBV5-1; perhaps TRBD1 as D (5 bases). The CDR3 runs to 17 residues. The germline V gene has CDR1 SGHRS and CDR2 YFSETQ. The ends were cut back, 2 bases at V and 1 base at J, with 13 bases in the middle. CDR3 sequence: CASSFQGKRSGANVLTF. CDR3 DNA sequence: TGCGCCAGCAGCTTCCAGGGTAAAAGGTCTGGGGCCAACGTCCTGACTTTC.